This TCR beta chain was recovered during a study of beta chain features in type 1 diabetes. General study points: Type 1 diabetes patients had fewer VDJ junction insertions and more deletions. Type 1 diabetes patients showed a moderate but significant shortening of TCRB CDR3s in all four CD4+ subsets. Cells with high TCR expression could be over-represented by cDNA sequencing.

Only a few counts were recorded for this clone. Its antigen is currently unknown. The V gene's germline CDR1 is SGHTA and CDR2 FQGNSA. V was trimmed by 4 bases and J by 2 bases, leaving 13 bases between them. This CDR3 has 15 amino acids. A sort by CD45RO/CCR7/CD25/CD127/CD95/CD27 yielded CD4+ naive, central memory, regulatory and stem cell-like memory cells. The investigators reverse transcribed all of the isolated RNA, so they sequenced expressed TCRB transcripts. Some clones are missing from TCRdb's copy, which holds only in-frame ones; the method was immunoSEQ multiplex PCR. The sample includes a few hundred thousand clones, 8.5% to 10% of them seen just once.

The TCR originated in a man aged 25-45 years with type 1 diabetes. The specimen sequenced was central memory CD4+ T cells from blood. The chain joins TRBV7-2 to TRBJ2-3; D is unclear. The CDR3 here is CASSSRWIPTDTQYF. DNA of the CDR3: TGTGCCAGCAGCTCGAGGTGGATCCCCACAGATACGCAGTATTTT.